The clone carrying this T cell receptor (beta chain) was detected ten times or more. TCRdb re-called the RT-PCR reads with MiXCR, one entry per CDR3 protein. This sample yields hundreds of thousands of distinct CDR3 sequences, of which more than 11% are seen a single time; around 6.5% belongs to the top ten. The data were taken from a study of response to subunit inactivated influenza vaccine. V gave up 10 bases and J gave up 4 bases, with 13 bases separating them. This CDR3 contains 12 residues. Germline V CDR1 and CDR2: ENHRY, SYGVKD. The TCR comes from a man aged 50-60 years who received an inactivated influenza vaccine. Sequenced here: PBMCs from blood, sampled 14 days before vaccination. The chain has TRBV10-3 and TRBJ1-2; D uncertain. CDR3: CASTGPSYGYTF. The CDR3 bases are TGTGCCAGCACCGGTCCTAGCTATGGCTACACCTTC.